The following is a TCR beta chain sequence with its context. Its antigen is still unknown. No qualities accompany the bases; no much larger clone lies one base away. The data stem from a study of T cell responses to AZD1222 COVID-19 vaccine (dated by TCRdb to about 2021). Turning to the overall study: AZD1222 recipients whose second dose came at about 4 weeks and those whose second dose came at about 12 weeks were combined into one group, since spike-specific TCR depth and breadth did not differ between the two schedules. A total of about 240 trial participants underwent TCR sequencing, of whom 207 received two doses of AZD1222 and some 26 received two doses of the MenACWY control vaccine. Enrollment into the trials was organized by age into subgroups of 18-55, 56-69 and 70-plus years, and those subgroups contained roughly 150, 30 and 60 TCR-sequenced participants, respectively.

The CDR3 regions of human TCRbeta chains were analyzed by immunosequencing. Per the authors' processing: Repertoire TCRs were matched against a reference library of SARS-CoV-2-specific TCRs generated with the MIRA antigen-specificity platform. Breadth meant the fraction of unique TCRs that were SARS-CoV-2-associated, whereas depth meant the fraction of total T cells that were SARS-CoV-2-associated. Using the MIRA data, each spike-specific TCR was mapped to the spike region that the TCR reacts to and placed in a CD4 or CD8 class. Log10-transformed breadth and depth values were compared by one-way ANOVA with Sidak's multiple comparisons tests. Drawn from immuneACCESS, this table holds only the in-frame rearrangements with V and J called that TCRdb kept. Clones are partly lost; checked studies trace under half to an unresolved V gene and leave the rest unexplained. V and J calls plus clone size are reproduced from that table; the DNA served to infer D and trimming. The sample yields roughly 79,000 clones; about 78% were counted once. The biggest ten clones account for under 25% of the sample.

The cysteine opens and the phenylalanine closes a CDR3 of 11 amino acids. Only the CDR3 region is kept as DNA, spanning 33 bases read in frame from base 1. V is clipped by 3 bases and J by 16 bases, and the sequence between their germline boundaries is 15 bases long. From the germline V gene (reference sequence), CDR1 is GTSNPN and CDR2 is SVGIG. Overall study results and their limits: No day 14 peak-response samples were available, so repertoires were characterized only after the peak T cell response. CD4 TCRs associated with the vaccine covered the entire spike protein, and the dominant responses were in regions 160-218 and 743-854. Participants were mostly white British and included more females than males, and it was suggested by the authors that clonal diversity may have been underestimated. Epitopes outside the regions mutated in the B.1.351 and B.1.1.7 variants were reportedly recognized by nearly half of the unique spike-specific TCRs. Conclusions about previously exposed vaccinees are limited, since just a handful of AZD1222 recipients were seropositive for SARS-CoV-2 at baseline. Spike-specific TCR breadth and depth rose significantly after two AZD1222 doses compared with day 0 and with MenACWY recipients. The 56-69-year group was small, and its depth increase did not reach significance, likely because of low power.

This specimen's time point label, interpreted: baseline before first vaccination. Vaccinee samples came from UK trials COV001 and COV002, including a single-blind randomized controlled phase 2/3 trial of AZD1222 (ChAdOx1 nCoV-19) in healthy adults. For TCRbeta chain sequencing, PBMC samples were collected from trial participants at day 0 and at day 28 after the second dose. The material sequenced was peripheral blood, taken on day 0 of AZD1222 vaccination. This clonotype originated in an adult in good health. Recombination connected TRBV30 to TRBJ1-4, with the D gene too uncertain to name. Here the CDR3 is given as CAWSAGPVGFF. The nucleotide sequence is given as TGTGCCTGGAGCGCCGGACCCGTGGGGTTTTTT.